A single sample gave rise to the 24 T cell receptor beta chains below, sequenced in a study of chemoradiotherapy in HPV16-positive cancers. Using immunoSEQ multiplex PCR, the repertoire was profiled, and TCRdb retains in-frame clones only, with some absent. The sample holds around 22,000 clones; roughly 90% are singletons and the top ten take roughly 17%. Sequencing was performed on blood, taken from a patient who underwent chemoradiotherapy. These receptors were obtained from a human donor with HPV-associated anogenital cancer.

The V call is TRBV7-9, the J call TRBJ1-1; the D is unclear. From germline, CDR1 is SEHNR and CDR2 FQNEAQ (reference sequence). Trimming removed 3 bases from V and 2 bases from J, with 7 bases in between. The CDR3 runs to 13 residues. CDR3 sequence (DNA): TGTGCCAGCAGCTTCGATGGAAACACTGAAGCTTTCTTT. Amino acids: CASSFDGNTEAFF.

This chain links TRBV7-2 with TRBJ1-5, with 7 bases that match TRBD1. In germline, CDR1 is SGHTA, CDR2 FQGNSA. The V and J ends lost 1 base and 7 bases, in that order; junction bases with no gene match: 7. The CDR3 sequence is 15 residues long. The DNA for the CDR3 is TGTGCCAGCAGCTTAGAAGGGACAGCCGACCAGCCCCAGCATTTT. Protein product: CASSLEGTADQPQHF.

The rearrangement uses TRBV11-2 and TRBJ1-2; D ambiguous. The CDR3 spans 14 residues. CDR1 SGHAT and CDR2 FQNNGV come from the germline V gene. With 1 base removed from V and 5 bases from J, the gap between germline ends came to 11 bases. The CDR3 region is CASSLVGAGYGYTF. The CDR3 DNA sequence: TGTGCCAGCAGCTTAGTGGGAGCCGGGTATGGCTACACCTTC.

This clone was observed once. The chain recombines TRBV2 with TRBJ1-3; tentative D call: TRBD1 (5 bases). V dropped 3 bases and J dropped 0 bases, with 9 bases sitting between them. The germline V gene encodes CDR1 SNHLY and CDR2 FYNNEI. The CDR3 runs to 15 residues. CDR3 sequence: CASSDRGVSGNTIYF. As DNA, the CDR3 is TGTGCCAGCAGTGATCGGGGGGTCTCTGGAAACACCATATATTTT.

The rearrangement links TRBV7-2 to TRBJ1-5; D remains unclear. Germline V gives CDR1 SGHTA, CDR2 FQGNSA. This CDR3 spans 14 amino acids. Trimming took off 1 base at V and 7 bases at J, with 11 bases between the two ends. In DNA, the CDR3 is TGTGCCAGCAGCTTAGGATGGGCGGGGCAGCCCCAGCATTTT. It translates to CASSLGWAGQPQHF.

In nucleotides, the CDR3 is TGTGCCAGCAGCTCCACGACGAGACCCTACGAGCAGTACTTC. Its protein product is CASSSTTRPYEQYF. This chain uses TRBV7-9 with TRBJ2-7; D is ambiguous. The CDR3 spans 14 residues. CDR1 SEHNR and CDR2 FQNEAQ come from the germline V gene (reference sequence). The V gene lost 4 bases and the J gene lost 2 bases, with 12 bases spanning the gap.

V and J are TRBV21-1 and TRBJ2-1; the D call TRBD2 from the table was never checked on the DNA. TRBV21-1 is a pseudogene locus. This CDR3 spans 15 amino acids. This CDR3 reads CASSKVQAGGPSRFF. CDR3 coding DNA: TGTGCCAGCAGCAAAGTTCAGGCGGGGGGGCCGAGTCGGTTCTTC.

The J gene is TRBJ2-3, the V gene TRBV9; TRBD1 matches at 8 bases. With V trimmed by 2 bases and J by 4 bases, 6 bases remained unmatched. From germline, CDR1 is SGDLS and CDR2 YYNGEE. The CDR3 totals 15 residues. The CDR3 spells CASSVQGARSDTQYF. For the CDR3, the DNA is TGTGCCAGCAGCGTCCAGGGGGCGCGCTCAGATACGCAGTATTTT.

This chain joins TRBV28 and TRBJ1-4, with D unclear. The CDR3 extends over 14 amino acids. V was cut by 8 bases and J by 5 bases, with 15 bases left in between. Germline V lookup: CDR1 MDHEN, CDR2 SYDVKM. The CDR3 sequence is CASYGGPGNEKLFF. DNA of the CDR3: TGTGCCAGCTATGGTGGCCCGGGAAATGAAAAACTGTTTTTT.

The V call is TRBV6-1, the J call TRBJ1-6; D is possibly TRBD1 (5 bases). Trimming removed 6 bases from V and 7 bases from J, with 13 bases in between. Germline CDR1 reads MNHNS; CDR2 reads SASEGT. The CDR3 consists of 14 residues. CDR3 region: CASRRYGTNSPLHF. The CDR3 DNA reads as TGTGCCAGCAGGCGTTACGGGACGAATTCACCCCTCCACTTT.

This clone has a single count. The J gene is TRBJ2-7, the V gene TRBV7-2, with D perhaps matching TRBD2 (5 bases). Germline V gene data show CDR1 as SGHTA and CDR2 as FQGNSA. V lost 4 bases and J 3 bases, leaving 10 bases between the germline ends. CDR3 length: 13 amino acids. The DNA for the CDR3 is TGTGCCAGCAGCTCAGGACTTAACTACGAGCAGTACTTC. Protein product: CASSSGLNYEQYF.

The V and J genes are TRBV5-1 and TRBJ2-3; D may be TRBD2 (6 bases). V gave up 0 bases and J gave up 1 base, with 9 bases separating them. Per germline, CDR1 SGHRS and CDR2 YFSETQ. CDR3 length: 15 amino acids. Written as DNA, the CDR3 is TGCGCCAGCAGCTTGGGGGGGGTCGGCACAGATACGCAGTATTTT. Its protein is CASSLGGVGTDTQYF.

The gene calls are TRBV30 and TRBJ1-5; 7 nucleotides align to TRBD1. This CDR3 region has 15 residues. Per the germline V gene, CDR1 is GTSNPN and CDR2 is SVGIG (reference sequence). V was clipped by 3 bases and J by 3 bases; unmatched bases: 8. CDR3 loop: CAWRQGPLVNQPQHF. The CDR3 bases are TGTGCCTGGAGACAGGGGCCCTTGGTCAATCAGCCCCAGCATTTT.

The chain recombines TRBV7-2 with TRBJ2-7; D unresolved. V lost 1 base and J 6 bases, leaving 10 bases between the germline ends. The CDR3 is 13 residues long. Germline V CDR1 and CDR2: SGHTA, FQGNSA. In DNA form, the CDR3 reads TGTGCCAGCAGCTTAGAAATTAGAAGCGAGCAGTACTTC. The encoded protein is CASSLEIRSEQYF. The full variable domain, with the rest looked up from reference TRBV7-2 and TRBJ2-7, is GAGVSQSPSNKVTEKGKDVELRCDPISGHTALYWYRQSLGQGLEFLIYFQGNSAPDKSGLPSDRFSAERTGGSVSTLTIQRTQQEDSAVYLCASSLEIRSEQYFGPGTRLTVT.

CDR3 protein: CASSLKVYTQETQYF. DNA of the CDR3: TGTGCCAGCAGCTTAAAGGTTTACACACAAGAGACCCAGTACTTC. The chain couples TRBV7-9 to TRBJ2-5, with unresolved D. Germline CDR1 reads SEHNR; CDR2 reads FQNEAQ (reference sequence). V dropped 2 bases and J dropped 2 bases, with 12 bases sitting between them. The CDR3 is made up of 15 amino acids.

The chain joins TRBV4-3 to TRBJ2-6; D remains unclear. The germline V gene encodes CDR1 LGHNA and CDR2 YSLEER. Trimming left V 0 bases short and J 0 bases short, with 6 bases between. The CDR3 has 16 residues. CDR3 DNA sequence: TGCGCCAGCAGCCAAGAGCAGTCCTCTGGGGCCAACGTCCTGACTTTC. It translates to CASSQEQSSGANVLTF.

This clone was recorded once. The CDR3 nucleotides read TGTGCCAGCACCCAATGGGCTCTATATGGCTACACCTTC. Protein sequence: CASTQWALYGYTF. The chain has TRBV5-6 and TRBJ1-2; no clear D gene. Trimming pared 6 bases from V and 5 bases from J, leaving 14 bases between. The germline gives CDR1 SGHDT, CDR2 YYEEEE. The CDR3 is made up of 13 amino acids.

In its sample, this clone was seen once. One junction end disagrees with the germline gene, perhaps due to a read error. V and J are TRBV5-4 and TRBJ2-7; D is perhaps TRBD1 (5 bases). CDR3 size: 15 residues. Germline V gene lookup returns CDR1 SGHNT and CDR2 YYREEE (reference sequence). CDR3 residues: CASSQEWGRAYEQYF. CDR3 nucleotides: TGCGCCAGCAGCCAAGAATGGGGCAGAGCCTACGAGCAGTACTTC.

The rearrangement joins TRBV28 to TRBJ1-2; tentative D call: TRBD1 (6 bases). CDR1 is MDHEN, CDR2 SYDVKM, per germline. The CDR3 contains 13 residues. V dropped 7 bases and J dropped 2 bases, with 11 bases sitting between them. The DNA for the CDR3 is TGTGCCAGCAAGACGGGGACAAACTATGGCTACACCTTC. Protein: CASKTGTNYGYTF.

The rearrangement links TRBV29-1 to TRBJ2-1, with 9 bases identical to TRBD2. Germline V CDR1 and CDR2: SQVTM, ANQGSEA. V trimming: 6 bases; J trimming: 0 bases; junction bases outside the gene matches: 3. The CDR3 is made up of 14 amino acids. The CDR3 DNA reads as TGCAGCGTGCTGCGGGGGGGCTCCTACAATGAGCAGTTCTTC. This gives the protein CSVLRGGSYNEQFF.

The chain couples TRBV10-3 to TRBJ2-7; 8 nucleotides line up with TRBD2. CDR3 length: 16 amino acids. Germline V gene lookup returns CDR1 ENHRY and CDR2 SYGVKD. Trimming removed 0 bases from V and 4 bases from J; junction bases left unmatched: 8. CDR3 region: CAISESGGGRSYEQYF. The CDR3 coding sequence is TGTGCCATCAGTGAGTCCGGGGGGGGGAGAAGTTACGAGCAGTACTTC.

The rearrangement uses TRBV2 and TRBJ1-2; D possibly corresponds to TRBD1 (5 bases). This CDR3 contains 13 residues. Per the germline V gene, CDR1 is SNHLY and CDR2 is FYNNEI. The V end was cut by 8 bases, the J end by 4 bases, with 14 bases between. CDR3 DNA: TGTGCCAGCCCCCAGGGCAGGGCCTATGGCTACACCTTC. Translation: CASPQGRAYGYTF. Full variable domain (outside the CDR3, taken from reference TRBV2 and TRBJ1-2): EPEVTQTPSHQVTQMGQEVILRCVPISNHLYFYWYRQILGQKVEFLVSFYNNEISEKSEIFDDQFSVERPDGSNFTLKIRSTKLEDSAMYFCASPQGRAYGYTFGSGTRLTVV.

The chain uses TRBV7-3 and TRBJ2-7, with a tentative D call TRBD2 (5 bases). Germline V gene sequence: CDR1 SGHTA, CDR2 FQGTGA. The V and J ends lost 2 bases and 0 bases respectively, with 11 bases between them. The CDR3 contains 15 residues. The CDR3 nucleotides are TGTGCCAGCAGCTTAGGGTCGGGAACCTCCTACGAGCAGTACTTC. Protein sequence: CASSLGSGTSYEQYF.

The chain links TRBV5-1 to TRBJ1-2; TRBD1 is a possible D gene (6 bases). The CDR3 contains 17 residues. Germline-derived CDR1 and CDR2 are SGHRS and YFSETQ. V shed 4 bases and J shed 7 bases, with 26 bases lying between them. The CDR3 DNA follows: TGCGCCAGCAGCCTCAACCGGGACACCAAAAGGGCACGTGGCTACACCTTC. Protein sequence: CASSLNRDTKRARGYTF.